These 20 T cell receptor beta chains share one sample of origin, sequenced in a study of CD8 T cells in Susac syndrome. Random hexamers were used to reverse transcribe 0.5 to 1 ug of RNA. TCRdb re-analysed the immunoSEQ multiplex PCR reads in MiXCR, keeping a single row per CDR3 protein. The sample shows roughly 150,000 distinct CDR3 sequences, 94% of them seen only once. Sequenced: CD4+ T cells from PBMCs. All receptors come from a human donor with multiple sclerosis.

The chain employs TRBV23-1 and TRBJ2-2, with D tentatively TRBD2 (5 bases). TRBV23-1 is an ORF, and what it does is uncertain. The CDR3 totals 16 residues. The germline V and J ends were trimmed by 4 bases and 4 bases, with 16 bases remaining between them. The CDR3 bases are TGCGCCAGCAGTCCCGCGGGCCGCCGGGGCACCGGGGAGCTGTTTTTT. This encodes CASSPAGRRGTGELFF.

The CDR3 is CASSPGGMRYGYTF. CDR3 coding DNA: TGTGCCAGCTCACCGGGCGGTATGAGATATGGCTACACCTTC. The chain has TRBV18 and TRBJ1-2; D is uncertain. CDR3 length: 14 amino acids. Germline V gene data show CDR1 as KGHSH and CDR2 as LQKENI. Trimming pared 3 bases from V and 5 bases from J, leaving 13 bases between. Drawing the rest from reference TRBV18 and TRBJ1-2, the complete variable domain is NAGVMQNPRHLVRRRGQEARLRCSPMKGHSHVYWYRQLPEEGLKFMVYLQKENIIDESGMPKERFSAEFPKEGPSILRIQQVVRGDSAAYFCASSPGGMRYGYTFGSGTRLTVV.

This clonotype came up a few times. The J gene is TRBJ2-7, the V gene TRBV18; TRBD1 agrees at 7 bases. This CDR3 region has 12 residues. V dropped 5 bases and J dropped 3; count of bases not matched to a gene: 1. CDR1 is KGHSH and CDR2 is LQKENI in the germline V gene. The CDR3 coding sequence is TGTGCCAGCTCAGGGGACAGCTACGAGCAGTACTTC. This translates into CASSGDSYEQYF.

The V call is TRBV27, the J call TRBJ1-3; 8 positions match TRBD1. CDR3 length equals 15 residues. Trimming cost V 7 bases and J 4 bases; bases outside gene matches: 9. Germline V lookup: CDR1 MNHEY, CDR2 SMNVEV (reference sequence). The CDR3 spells CASKRGTGLGNTIYF. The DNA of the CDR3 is TGTGCCAGCAAAAGAGGGACAGGCCTCGGAAACACCATATATTTT.

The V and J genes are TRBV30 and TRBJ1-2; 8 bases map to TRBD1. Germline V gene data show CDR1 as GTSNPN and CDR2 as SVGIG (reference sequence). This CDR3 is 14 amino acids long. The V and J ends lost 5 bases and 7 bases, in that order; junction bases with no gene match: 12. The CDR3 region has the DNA TGTGCCTGGGGGATACAGGGGGAGCGCGGTGGCTACACCTTC. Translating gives CAWGIQGERGGYTF.

Here the CDR3 reads CASSQPSGGRITQYF. As DNA, the CDR3 is TGCGCCAGCAGCCAACCCTCTGGGGGGAGAATTACGCAGTATTTT. The rearrangement uses TRBV4-3 and TRBJ2-3; D may be TRBD2 (6 bases). This CDR3 has 15 amino acids. Trimming removed 2 bases at V and 8 bases at J, with 17 bases between. Germline assignment: CDR1 LGHNA and CDR2 YSLEER.

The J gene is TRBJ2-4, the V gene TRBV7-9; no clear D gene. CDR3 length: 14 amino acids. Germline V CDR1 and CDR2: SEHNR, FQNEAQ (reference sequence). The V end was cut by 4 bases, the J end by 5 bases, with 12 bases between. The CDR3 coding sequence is TGTGCCAGCAGCTCCGTGGACCCAGAAAACATTCAGTACTTC. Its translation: CASSSVDPENIQYF.

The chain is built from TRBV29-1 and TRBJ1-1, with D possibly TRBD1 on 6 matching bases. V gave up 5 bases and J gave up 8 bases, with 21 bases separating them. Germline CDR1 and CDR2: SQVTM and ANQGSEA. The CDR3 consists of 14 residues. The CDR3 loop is CSVNSGGQLSEAFF. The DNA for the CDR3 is TGCAGCGTTAACTCGGGGGGCCAGCTCTCGGAAGCTTTCTTT.

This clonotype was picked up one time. The chain's CDR3 is CASSSIRGSYEQYF. CDR3 coding DNA: TGTGCCAGCAGCTCGATAAGGGGCTCCTACGAGCAGTACTTC. The chain is built from TRBV7-9 and TRBJ2-7; a possible D gene is TRBD1 (5 bases). Trimming took 4 bases from V and 0 from J, leaving 10 bases between them. CDR1 and CDR2 (germline): SEHNR, FQNEAQ (reference sequence). CDR3 length: 14 amino acids.

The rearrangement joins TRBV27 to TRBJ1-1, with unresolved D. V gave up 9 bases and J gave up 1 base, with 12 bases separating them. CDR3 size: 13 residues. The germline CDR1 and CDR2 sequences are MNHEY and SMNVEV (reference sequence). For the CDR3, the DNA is TGTGCCAGTTCCGGGAGAGGGAACACTGAAGCTTTCTTT. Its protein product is CASSGRGNTEAFF.

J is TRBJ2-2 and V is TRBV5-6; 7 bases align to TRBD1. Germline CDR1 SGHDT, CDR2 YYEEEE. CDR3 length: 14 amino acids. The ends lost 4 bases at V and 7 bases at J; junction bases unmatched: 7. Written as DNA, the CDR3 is TGTGCCAGCAGCCGCCGACAGGGATTCGGGGAGCTGTTTTTT. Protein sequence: CASSRRQGFGELFF.

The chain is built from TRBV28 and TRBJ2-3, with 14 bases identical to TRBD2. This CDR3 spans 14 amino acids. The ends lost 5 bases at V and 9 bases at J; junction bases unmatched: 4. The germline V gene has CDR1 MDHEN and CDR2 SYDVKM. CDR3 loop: CASSRGLAGDTQYF. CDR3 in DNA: TGTGCCAGCAGTCGGGGACTAGCGGGAGACACGCAGTATTTT.

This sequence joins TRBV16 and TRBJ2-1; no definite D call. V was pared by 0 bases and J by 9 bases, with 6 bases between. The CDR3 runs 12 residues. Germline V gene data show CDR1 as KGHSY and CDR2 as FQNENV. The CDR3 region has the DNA TGTGCCAGCAGCCAATCGTTAATTGAGCAGTTCTTC. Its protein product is CASSQSLIEQFF.

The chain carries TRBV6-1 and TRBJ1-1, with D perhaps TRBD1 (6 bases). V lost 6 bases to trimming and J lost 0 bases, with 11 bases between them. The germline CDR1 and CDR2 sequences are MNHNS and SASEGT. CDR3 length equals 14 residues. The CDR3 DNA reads TGTGCCAGCAGGAATACAGGGATGAACACTGAAGCTTTCTTT. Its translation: CASRNTGMNTEAFF.

This CDR3 reads CSASTGGGSDTQYF. CDR3 nucleotides: TGCAGTGCTAGTACCGGGGGAGGATCAGATACGCAGTATTTT. The chain uses TRBV20-1 and TRBJ2-3; possibly TRBD2 for D (6 bases). The CDR3 covers 14 residues. The V gene lost 3 bases and the J gene lost 4 bases, with 14 bases spanning the gap. The V gene's germline CDR1 is DFQATT and CDR2 SNEGSKA (reference sequence).

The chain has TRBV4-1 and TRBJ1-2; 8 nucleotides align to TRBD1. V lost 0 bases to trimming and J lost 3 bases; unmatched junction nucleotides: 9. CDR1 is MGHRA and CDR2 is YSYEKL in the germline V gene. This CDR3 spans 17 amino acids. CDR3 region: CASSQDRPGGVDYGYTF. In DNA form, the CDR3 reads TGCGCCAGCAGCCAAGACCGCCCAGGGGGCGTCGACTATGGCTACACCTTC.

CDR3 coding DNA: TGCGCCAGCAGCTTTGGATTAGACAGGGGAACAGATACGCAGTATTTT. This translates into CASSFGLDRGTDTQYF. V is TRBV5-1 and J is TRBJ2-3, with 8 positions matching TRBD1. CDR1 and CDR2 from the germline V gene are SGHRS and YFSETQ. CDR3 length: 16 amino acids. The V gene end was trimmed by 2 bases and the J gene end by 3 bases; junction bases not matched to a gene: 8.

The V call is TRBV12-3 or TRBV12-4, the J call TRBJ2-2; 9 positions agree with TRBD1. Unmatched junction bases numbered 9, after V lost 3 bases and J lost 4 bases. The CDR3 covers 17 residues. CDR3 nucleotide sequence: TGTGCCAGCAGTTTCGACAGGGGGGGAGGGTCCACCGGGGAGCTGTTTTTT. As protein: CASSFDRGGGSTGELFF.

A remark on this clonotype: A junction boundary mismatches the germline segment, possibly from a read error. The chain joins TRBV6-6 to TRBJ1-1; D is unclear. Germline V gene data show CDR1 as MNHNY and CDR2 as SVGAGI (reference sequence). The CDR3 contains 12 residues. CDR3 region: CASSRMNTEVFF. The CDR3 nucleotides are TGTGCCAGCTCGAGAATGAACACTGAAGTTTTCTTT.

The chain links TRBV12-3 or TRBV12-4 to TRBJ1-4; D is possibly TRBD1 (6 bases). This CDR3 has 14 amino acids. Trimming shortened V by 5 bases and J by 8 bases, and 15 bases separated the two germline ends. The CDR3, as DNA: TGTGCCAGCAGTCTCACCGGGGGCCCCGAAAAACTGTTTTTT. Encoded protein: CASSLTGGPEKLFF.